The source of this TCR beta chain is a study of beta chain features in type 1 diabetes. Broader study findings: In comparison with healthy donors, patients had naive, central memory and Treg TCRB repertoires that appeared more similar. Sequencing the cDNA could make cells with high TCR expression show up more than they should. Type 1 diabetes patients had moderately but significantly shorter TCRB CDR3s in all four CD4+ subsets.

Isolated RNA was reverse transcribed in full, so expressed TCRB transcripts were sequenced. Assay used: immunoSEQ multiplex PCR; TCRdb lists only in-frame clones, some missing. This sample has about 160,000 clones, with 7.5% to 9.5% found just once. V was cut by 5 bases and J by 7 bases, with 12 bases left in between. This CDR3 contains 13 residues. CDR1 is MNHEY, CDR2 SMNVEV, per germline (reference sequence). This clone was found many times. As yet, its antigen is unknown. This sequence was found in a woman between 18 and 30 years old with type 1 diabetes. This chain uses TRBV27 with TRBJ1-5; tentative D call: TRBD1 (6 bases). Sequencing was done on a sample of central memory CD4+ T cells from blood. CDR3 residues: CASSTGFMQPQHF. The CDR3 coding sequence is TGTGCCAGCAGTACAGGGTTCATGCAGCCCCAGCATTTT.